These 32 T cell receptor beta chains originate from one sample sequenced in a study of blood T cells in healthy people across ages. Then a second PCR, running roughly 7 to 11 cycles, was carried out with a sample-barcoded 5' primer and a J-beta primer mix. Each CDR3 protein gets one entry after TCRdb re-called the 5' RACE reads with MiXCR. Found here are around 790,000 distinct CDR3 sequences, approximately 48% of them singletons; the top ten hold about a fifth. The material sequenced was blood. These receptors all come from a man aged 55-75 years in good health.

V gene TRBV10-3 combines with J gene TRBJ1-1, with TRBD1 as a possible D gene (6 bases). Germline V gives CDR1 ENHRY, CDR2 SYGVKD. The CDR3 extends over 14 amino acids. The V end was cut by 7 bases, the J end by 3 bases, with 15 bases between. The CDR3 sequence is CAINAQGRDTEAFF. CDR3 DNA sequence: TGTGCCATCAACGCACAGGGAAGGGACACTGAAGCTTTCTTT.

The CDR3 nucleotides read TGCAGTGCCCGAAGCAGGGAGGCCCAAGAGACCCAGTACTTC. This gives the protein CSARSREAQETQYF. The chain links TRBV20-1 to TRBJ2-5; TRBD2 might be the D (6 bases). There are 14 residues in the CDR3. Germline CDR1 and CDR2: DFQATT and SNEGSKA (reference sequence). The germline V and J ends were trimmed by 6 bases and 1 base, with 15 bases remaining between them.

V gene TRBV4-1 combines with J gene TRBJ1-6; no reliable D call. The CDR3 runs to 16 residues. The germline V gene encodes CDR1 MGHRA and CDR2 YSYEKL. The V end lost 0 bases, the J end lost 9 bases, and 15 bases lay between the germline ends. CDR3 in DNA: TGCGCCAGCAGCCAAGATACGGCGCGGTTCGGTTCACCCCTCCACTTT. Its protein product is CASSQDTARFGSPLHF.

The chain links TRBV2 to TRBJ2-7, with D perhaps TRBD1 (6 bases). The germline V gene encodes CDR1 SNHLY and CDR2 FYNNEI. With 5 bases removed from V and 0 bases from J, the gap between germline ends came to 11 bases. This CDR3 contains 14 residues. CDR3 in amino acids: CASSRGQSSYEQYF. The CDR3 region has the DNA TGTGCCAGCAGTCGTGGACAGAGCTCCTACGAGCAGTACTTC.

The chain employs TRBV29-1 and TRBJ2-1, with 11 bases matching TRBD1. CDR1 and CDR2 from the germline V gene are SQVTM and ANQGSEA. The CDR3 length is 14 residues. Trimming took 7 bases from V and 10 from J; bases not matched to a gene: 12. The CDR3 DNA reads as TGCAGCGAGTCACTCGGACAGGGGGCGGACGAGCAGTTCTTC. Translating gives CSESLGQGADEQFF.

This clonotype appeared many times. The CDR3 sequence is CSVVDLNEQYF. CDR3 nucleotides: TGCAGCGTTGTCGACTTGAACGAGCAGTACTTC. V gene TRBV29-1 combines with J gene TRBJ2-7, with D uncertain. Germline CDR1 and CDR2: SQVTM and ANQGSEA. The germline V and J ends were trimmed by 4 bases and 5 bases, with 9 bases remaining between them. The CDR3 has 11 residues.

This clonotype occurred a few times. The V gene is TRBV28, the J gene TRBJ2-4, with D uncertain. This CDR3 is 15 amino acids long. Germline V lookup: CDR1 MDHEN, CDR2 SYDVKM. Trimming left V 1 base short and J 3 bases short, with 10 bases between. The CDR3 is CASSLLDGYKNIQYF. CDR3 in DNA: TGTGCCAGCAGTTTATTGGACGGCTACAAAAACATTCAGTACTTC.

The chain recombines TRBV12-3 or TRBV12-4 with TRBJ2-7; TRBD1 might be the D (6 bases). CDR3 length: 14 amino acids. The V end lost 8 bases, the J end lost 2 bases, and 16 bases lay between the germline ends. The CDR3 coding sequence is TGTGCCAGCGCCACTGGACAGAGACCCTACGAGCAGTACTTC. The encoded protein is CASATGQRPYEQYF.

There are a few counts of this clonotype. The genes are TRBV10-3 and TRBJ2-1, with TRBD1 matching 12 bases. V lost 3 bases, J lost 7 bases, and 4 bases stayed unmatched. This CDR3 is built from 15 residues. Germline CDR1 and CDR2: ENHRY and SYGVKD. In nucleotides, the CDR3 is TGTGCCATCAGTGATCGGGACAGGGGGCCGAATGAGCAGTTCTTC. It yields the protein CAISDRDRGPNEQFF.

The chain couples TRBV6-2 or TRBV6-3 to TRBJ2-7; D remains ambiguous. V was trimmed by 1 base and J by 6 bases, leaving 10 bases between them. Germline V gene lookup returns CDR1 MNHEY and CDR2 SVGEGT. This CDR3 contains 13 residues. This chain's CDR3 is CASSYFLVSEQYF. CDR3 in DNA: TGTGCCAGCAGTTACTTCTTAGTATCCGAGCAGTACTTC.

This clonotype was recorded many times. This sequence joins TRBV29-1 and TRBJ2-3; no definite D call. Trimming cost V 0 bases and J 4 bases, with 11 bases left between them. Germline V gene data show CDR1 as SQVTM and CDR2 as ANQGSEA. The CDR3 consists of 14 residues. CDR3 residues: CSVEDQGISDTQYF. The CDR3 coding sequence is TGCAGCGTTGAAGATCAAGGGATCTCAGATACGCAGTATTTT.

This sequence joins TRBV15 and TRBJ2-5; D remains unclear. The germline V gene encodes CDR1 LNHNV and CDR2 YYDKDF (reference sequence). This CDR3 has 13 residues. V was trimmed by 0 bases and J by 3 bases, leaving 5 bases between them. CDR3 DNA: TGTGCCACCAGCAGAGATTCCAAAGAGACCCAGTACTTC. Encoded protein: CATSRDSKETQYF.

V gene TRBV7-9 combines with J gene TRBJ2-7, with unresolved D. In germline, CDR1 is SEHNR, CDR2 FQNEAQ (reference sequence). The CDR3 spans 13 residues. Trimming removed 3 bases from V and 7 bases from J, with 13 bases in between. This chain's CDR3 is CASSFKDVQEQYF. CDR3 DNA: TGTGCCAGCAGCTTCAAGGACGTCCAAGAGCAGTACTTC.

The chain joins TRBV4-1 to TRBJ1-2, with 7 bases matching TRBD1. The V gene end was trimmed by 1 base and the J gene end by 2 bases; junction bases not matched to a gene: 13. The CDR3 spans 18 residues. The germline CDR1 and CDR2 sequences are MGHRA and YSYEKL. In DNA form, the CDR3 reads TGCGCCAGCAGCCAAGCAGGGGGTTTGTCAGCACCCAACTATGGCTACACCTTC. It specifies CASSQAGGLSAPNYGYTF.

CDR3: CAWSVRRSLGNTEAFF. The CDR3 nucleotides are TGTGCCTGGAGTGTACGGCGCAGTCTCGGTAACACTGAAGCTTTCTTT. The V gene is TRBV30, the J gene TRBJ1-1; D call uncertain. The CDR3 has 16 amino acids. Germline CDR1 reads GTSNPN; CDR2 reads SVGIG (reference sequence). The V gene lost 0 bases and the J gene lost 2 bases, with 16 bases spanning the gap.

Turning to this clonotype: At one boundary the junction diverges from the germline segment, which might be a read error. The gene calls are TRBV2 and TRBJ2-6; D is tentatively TRBD1 or TRBD2 (5 bases each). The CDR3 has 14 amino acids. The V gene's germline CDR1 is SNHLY and CDR2 FYNNEI. The CDR3 sequence: CASTPEAGADVLTF. The CDR3 DNA is TGTGCCAGCACCCCGGAGGCTGGGGCCGACGTCCTGACTTTC.

This clonotype was found a few times. V is TRBV2 and J is TRBJ1-4; 9 bases are shared with TRBD1. CDR3 length equals 15 residues. In germline, CDR1 is SNHLY, CDR2 FYNNEI. The junction had 6 bases not matched to a gene; V was cut back by 4 bases and J by 6 bases. The DNA of the CDR3 is TGTGCCAGCAGTGGAGGGACAGGGAGGGATGAAAAACTGTTTTTT. Translating gives CASSGGTGRDEKLFF.

The sample holds a few counts of this clonotype. This chain connects TRBV6-5 to TRBJ1-6; D is unclear. Germline CDR1 and CDR2: MNHEY and SVGAGI. This CDR3 has 11 residues. The V end lost 6 bases, the J end lost 5 bases, and 2 bases lay between the germline ends. CDR3 region: CASRHNSPLHF. The CDR3 DNA is TGTGCCAGCAGGCATAATTCACCCCTCCACTTT.

The chain recombines TRBV6-1 with TRBJ2-1; 8 bases fit TRBD2. V lost 6 bases and J lost 8; bases outside the gene matches: 15. The CDR3 runs 16 residues. Germline V lookup: CDR1 MNHNS, CDR2 SASEGT. The CDR3 here is CASRDRAGAPTHEQFF. The CDR3 bases are TGTGCCAGCAGGGATCGAGCGGGAGCCCCGACCCATGAGCAGTTCTTC.

The CDR3 DNA reads as TGTGCCTCAGGCGGGGGTCAAGAGACCCAGTTCTTC. Protein: CASGGGQETQFF. The gene calls are TRBV10-3 and TRBJ2-5; TRBD2 agrees at 7 bases. The J call is in doubt because the DNA end fits TRBJ2-1 better. From germline, CDR1 is ENHRY and CDR2 SYGVKD. The CDR3 is 12 residues long.

This clonotype was seen a few times. V and J are TRBV7-9 and TRBJ1-2; possible D gene TRBD1, 6 bases. The CDR3 runs 15 residues. Trimming pared 4 bases from V and 5 bases from J, leaving 17 bases between. CDR1 SEHNR and CDR2 FQNEAQ come from the germline V gene (reference sequence). Here the CDR3 reads CASSYSGTLTYGYTF. Here the CDR3 DNA reads TGTGCCAGCAGCTACTCCGGGACACTCACTTATGGCTACACCTTC.

This chain connects TRBV4-3 to TRBJ2-5; TRBD2 matches at 10 bases. This CDR3 is built from 15 residues. V lost 0 bases and J lost 10; bases outside the gene matches: 8. Looked up from germline, CDR1 is LGHNA and CDR2 is YSLEER. The CDR3 loop is CASSQDYSGGALQYF. In nucleotides, the CDR3 is TGCGCCAGCAGCCAAGATTACAGCGGGGGGGCTCTCCAGTACTTC.

The genes are TRBV7-9 and TRBJ2-5; 8 bases agree with TRBD2. From germline, CDR1 is SEHNR and CDR2 FQNEAQ (reference sequence). CDR3 length: 15 amino acids. V was pared by 6 bases and J by 5 bases, with 11 bases of the junction left unmatched. The CDR3, as DNA: TGTGCCAGCAGGGATTCCGGGGGGGCCTTGGAGACCCAGTACTTC. It is translated as CASRDSGGALETQYF.

This clonotype was detected only a few times. The J gene is TRBJ1-1, the V gene TRBV29-1, with D unresolved. Germline V gene data show CDR1 as SQVTM and CDR2 as ANQGSEA. The CDR3 runs to 15 residues. The V end was cut by 6 bases, the J end by 0 bases, with 17 bases between. The CDR3 bases are TGCAGCGTACCCGGACGGACCGGAATGAACACTGAAGCTTTCTTT. This codes for CSVPGRTGMNTEAFF. Full variable domain (rest looked up from reference TRBV29-1 and TRBJ1-1): SAVISQKPSRDICQRGTSLTIQCQVDSQVTMMFWYRQQPGQSLTLIATANQGSEATYESGFVIDKFPISRPNLTFSTLTVSNMSPEDSSIYLCSVPGRTGMNTEAFFGQGTRLTVV.

The CDR3 DNA reads TGCGCCAGCAGTCGCACGAGGACCTCGCAGGGTACGCAGTATTTT. Translating gives CASSRTRTSQGTQYF. The chain employs TRBV23-1 and TRBJ2-3; TRBD1 is a possible D gene (5 bases). TRBV23-1 is designated an ORF whose function remains uncertain. This CDR3 comprises 15 residues. With 4 bases removed from V and 8 bases from J, the gap between germline ends came to 19 bases.

This chain links TRBV25-1 with TRBJ1-4, with a tentative D call TRBD1 (6 bases). The germline V and J ends were trimmed by 2 bases and 3 bases, with 19 bases remaining between them. Per germline, CDR1 MGHDK and CDR2 SYGVNS. The CDR3 is 18 amino acids. The CDR3 loop reads CASSEPTGYRSANEKLFF. The DNA for the CDR3 is TGTGCCAGCAGTGAACCCACAGGGTACAGATCGGCTAATGAAAAACTGTTTTTT.

A remark on this clonotype: One junction end does not reproduce the germline sequence, and a read error may be involved. This rearrangement joins TRBV9 to TRBJ2-1, with D uncertain. Looked up from germline, CDR1 is SGDLS and CDR2 is YYNGEE. The CDR3 has 14 amino acids. The CDR3 spells CASSVEGSCNEQFF. CDR3 nucleotide sequence: TGTGCCAGCAGCGTAGAAGGATCCTGCAATGAGCAGTTCTTC.

The rearrangement uses TRBV20-1 and TRBJ2-5; D may be TRBD1 (6 bases). CDR1 and CDR2 (germline): DFQATT, SNEGSKA (reference sequence). The CDR3 covers 14 residues. Trimming took off 5 bases at V and 5 bases at J, with 18 bases between the two ends. CDR3 nucleotides: TGCAGTGCTGGGGGCCCCCAGGGTGGGGAGACCCAGTACTTC. Protein product: CSAGGPQGGETQYF.

This clonotype showed up just a few times. The CDR3 coding sequence is TGTGCCAGCAGCTTAATAGCGGGGGGGCCCGGTGAGCAGTTCTTC. Its protein is CASSLIAGGPGEQFF. The chain employs TRBV7-3 and TRBJ2-1; TRBD2 matches 11 bases. The V gene end was trimmed by 1 base and the J gene end by 9 bases; junction bases not matched to a gene: 5. The CDR3 has 15 residues. Germline CDR1 reads SGHTA; CDR2 reads FQGTGA.

This clonotype showed up just a few times. The chain couples TRBV5-1 to TRBJ1-2; no clear D. Trimming took 1 base from V and 0 from J, leaving 10 bases between them. The germline gives CDR1 SGHRS, CDR2 YFSETQ. The CDR3 totals 15 residues. CDR3: CASSLNEGANYGYTF. The DNA of the CDR3 is TGCGCCAGCAGCTTGAATGAGGGAGCTAACTATGGCTACACCTTC.

V gene TRBV14 combines with J gene TRBJ2-7; 9 bases map to TRBD1. The V gene end was trimmed by 4 bases and the J gene end by 4 bases; junction bases not matched to a gene: 11. Germline V gene data show CDR1 as SGHDN and CDR2 as FVKESK. This CDR3 region has 16 residues. CDR3 nucleotides: TGTGCCAGCAGCCGCTTCCCGGGACAGGGCTTTTACGAGCAGTACTTC. Translation gives CASSRFPGQGFYEQYF.

This clonotype turned up a few times. This chain uses TRBV24-1 with TRBJ2-5, with D possibly matching TRBD2 (6 bases). This CDR3 has 13 residues. V was pared by 0 bases and J by 5 bases, with 6 bases between. Per the germline V gene, CDR1 is KGHDR and CDR2 is SFDVKD. CDR3 coding DNA: TGTGCCACCAGTGATTTGCGGGAGGAGACCCAGTACTTC. Translated: CATSDLREETQYF.